These T cell receptor beta chains were read from a single sample in a study of blood T cell repertoires in COVID-19. The method was immunoSEQ multiplex PCR; TCRdb's version includes in-frame clones alone and lacks a portion of them. The sample has roughly 430,000 clones, about 88% seen once. The source material was PBMCs or T cells enriched from blood (not recorded which). The origin of the receptors is a woman between 18 and 29 years old who had been exposed to COVID-19. The CDR3 runs from the conserved cysteine through the conserved F or W. Fields, in order: D gene, clone size, J gene, CDR3 length, V gene, CDR3 DNA, CDR3 protein. D genes are given only for firm matches. Size values are once, few and many counts, or a class for expanded clones, and some rows have none.

D: TRBD1; size: once; J: TRBJ2-7; length: 15; V: TRBV7-2; DNA: TGTGCCAGCAGCGATACAGGGGGCCTGTCCTACGAGCAGTACTTC; CDR3: CASSDTGGLSYEQYF
D: -; size: -; J: TRBJ2-1; length: 12; V: TRBV12-3/TRBV12-4; DNA: TGTGCCAGCAGTTCGACTTCTCCTGAGCAGTTCTTC; CDR3: CASSSTSPEQFF
D: -; size: -; J: TRBJ2-3; length: 14; V: TRBV3-1/TRBV3-2; DNA: TGTGCCAGCAACTCAGGGTTGGAAGCAGATACGCAGTATTTT; CDR3: CASNSGLEADTQYF
D: TRBD1; size: -; J: TRBJ2-1; length: 14; V: TRBV27; DNA: TGTGCCAGCAGAGGGGACAGGGGGCTGAATGAGCAGTTCTTC; CDR3: CASRGDRGLNEQFF
D: TRBD1; size: -; J: TRBJ2-5; length: 14; V: TRBV6-5; DNA: TGTGCCAGCAGTTACCTGACAGGGGCGGAGACCCAGTACTTC; CDR3: CASSYLTGAETQYF
D: TRBD1; size: -; J: TRBJ2-7; length: 15; V: TRBV28; DNA: TGTGCCAGCAGTTTAGAGGGACAGGGACCCTCCGAGCAGTACTTC; CDR3: CASSLEGQGPSEQYF
D: -; size: -; J: TRBJ2-7; length: 16; V: TRBV28; DNA: TGTGCCAGCAGTCCCTCCGCCGGGGGGCCGCCCCCCGAGCAGTACTTC; CDR3: CASSPSAGGPPPEQYF
D: TRBD1; size: -; J: TRBJ1-3; length: 16; V: TRBV2; DNA: TGTGCCAGCAGTGAAGACTTCGGGACAGGGGGAAACACCATATATTTT; CDR3: CASSEDFGTGGNTIYF
D: TRBD1; size: once; J: TRBJ1-3; length: 14; V: TRBV28; DNA: TGTGCCAGCAGTTCCACAGGGGCTGGAAACACCATATATTTT; CDR3: CASSSTGAGNTIYF
D: TRBD1; size: -; J: TRBJ1-1; length: 15; V: TRBV7-2; DNA: TGTGCCAGCAGCTCGACGGGACAGGGGAGCACTGAAGCTTTCTTT; CDR3: CASSSTGQGSTEAFF
D: TRBD1; size: -; J: TRBJ2-7; length: 15; V: TRBV28; DNA: TGTGCCAGCAGGACAGGGTTACAGAGCTCCTACGAGCAGTACTTC; CDR3: CASRTGLQSSYEQYF
D: -; size: -; J: TRBJ2-1; length: 13; V: TRBV30; DNA: TGTGCCTGGACCTCGTCCCCAGCGGATGAGCAGTTCTTC; CDR3: CAWTSSPADEQFF
D: -; size: -; J: TRBJ1-3; length: 16; V: TRBV25-1; DNA: TGTGCCAGCAGTGCCCAGGACACCGACTCTGGAAACACCATATATTTT; CDR3: CASSAQDTDSGNTIYF
D: -; size: once; J: TRBJ1-3; length: 14; V: TRBV6-5; DNA: TGTGCCGCTAGCCCGGACAGAAAAGGAAACACCATATATTTT; CDR3: CAASPDRKGNTIYF
D: -; size: -; J: TRBJ2-2; length: 14; V: TRBV27; DNA: TGTGCCAGCAGCGGAACAGGCAACACCGGGGAGCTGTTTTTT; CDR3: CASSGTGNTGELFF
D: -; size: -; J: TRBJ2-5; length: 15; V: TRBV6-5; DNA: TGTGCCAGCAGTTCCAAACCGGACAGCCAAGAGACCCAGTACTTC; CDR3: CASSSKPDSQETQYF
D: -; size: -; J: TRBJ2-3; length: 15; V: TRBV6-5; DNA: TGTGCCAGCAGTTACTCGTGGCGGCCCACAGATACGCAGTATTTT; CDR3: CASSYSWRPTDTQYF
D: TRBD1; size: -; J: TRBJ2-3; length: 14; V: TRBV30; DNA: TGTGCCTGGACGGGACAGGGGGCGGAAGATACGCAGTATTTT; CDR3: CAWTGQGAEDTQYF
D: -; size: once; J: TRBJ2-1; length: 13; V: TRBV12-3/TRBV12-4; DNA: TGTGCCAGCAGTTACGGGGGAGCCAATGAGCAGTTCTTC; CDR3: CASSYGGANEQFF